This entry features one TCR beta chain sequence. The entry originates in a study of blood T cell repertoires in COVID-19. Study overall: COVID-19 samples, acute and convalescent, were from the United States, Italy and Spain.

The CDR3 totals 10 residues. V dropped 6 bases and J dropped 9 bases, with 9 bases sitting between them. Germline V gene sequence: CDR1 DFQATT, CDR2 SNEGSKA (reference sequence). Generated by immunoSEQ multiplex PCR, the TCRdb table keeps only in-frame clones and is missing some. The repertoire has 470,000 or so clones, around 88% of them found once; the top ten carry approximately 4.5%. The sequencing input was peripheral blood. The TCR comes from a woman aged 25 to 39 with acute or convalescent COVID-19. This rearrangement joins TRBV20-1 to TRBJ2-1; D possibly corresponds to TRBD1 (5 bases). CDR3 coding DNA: TGCAGTGCGCGACAGTCTGAGCAGTTCTTC. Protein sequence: CSARQSEQFF.